Included here is one T cell receptor (beta chain) sequence, with context. Authors' data handling: Nucleated cell number was recorded as an estimate derived from reference gene primer amplification. Libraries were prepared by immunoSEQ multiplex PCR; TCRdb keeps only in-frame clonotypes and omits some of them. That table is the source of V, J and clone size, and D and trimming were worked out from the DNA. The top ten hold 1% to 1.3% of the sample, which has fewer than 300,000 clones, 75% to 95% seen once. This entry comes from a study of blood T cell repertoires in COVID-19. Study information: The United States, Italy and Spain provided the acute and convalescent COVID-19 samples.

The sequenced material came from PBMCs or T cells enriched from blood (not recorded which). The sequence was obtained from a woman aged 30 to 39 who had recovered from COVID-19.

The chain's CDR3 is CASSLQGSYTF. The CDR3 DNA reads TGCGCCAGCAGCTTACAGGGTTCCTACACCTTC. The V and J genes are TRBV5-1 and TRBJ1-2; D may be TRBD1 (6 bases). V was trimmed by 2 bases and J by 10 bases, leaving 9 bases between them. CDR1 and CDR2 (germline): SGHRS, YFSETQ. This CDR3 has 11 amino acids.